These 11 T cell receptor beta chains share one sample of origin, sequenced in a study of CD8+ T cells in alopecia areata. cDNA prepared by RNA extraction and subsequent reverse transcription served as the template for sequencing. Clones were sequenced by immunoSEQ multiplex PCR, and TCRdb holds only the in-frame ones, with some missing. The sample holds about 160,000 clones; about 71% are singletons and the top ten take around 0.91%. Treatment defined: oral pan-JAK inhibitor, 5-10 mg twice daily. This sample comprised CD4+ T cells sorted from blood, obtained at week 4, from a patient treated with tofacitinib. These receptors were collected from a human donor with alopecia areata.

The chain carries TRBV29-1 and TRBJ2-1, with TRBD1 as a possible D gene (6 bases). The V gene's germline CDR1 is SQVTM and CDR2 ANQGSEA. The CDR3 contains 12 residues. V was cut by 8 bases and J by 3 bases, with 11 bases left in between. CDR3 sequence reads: CSTQGGYNEQFF. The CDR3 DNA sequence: TGCAGCACACAGGGTGGCTACAATGAGCAGTTCTTC.

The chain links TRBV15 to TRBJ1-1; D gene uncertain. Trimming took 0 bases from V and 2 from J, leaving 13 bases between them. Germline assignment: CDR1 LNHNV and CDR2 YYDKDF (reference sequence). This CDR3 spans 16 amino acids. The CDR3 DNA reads TGTGCCACCAGCAGAGAGTTACCCCGAACAAACACTGAAGCTTTCTTT. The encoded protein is CATSRELPRTNTEAFF.

CDR3 sequence reads: CAWRGPSGANVLTF. The CDR3 DNA sequence: TGTGCCTGGAGGGGGCCCTCTGGGGCCAACGTCCTGACTTTC. The V gene is TRBV30, the J gene TRBJ2-6; tentatively, D is TRBD1 (5 bases). The CDR3 extends over 14 amino acids. CDR1 is GTSNPN, CDR2 SVGIG, per germline (reference sequence). V lost 3 bases, J lost 0 bases, and 6 bases lay in between.

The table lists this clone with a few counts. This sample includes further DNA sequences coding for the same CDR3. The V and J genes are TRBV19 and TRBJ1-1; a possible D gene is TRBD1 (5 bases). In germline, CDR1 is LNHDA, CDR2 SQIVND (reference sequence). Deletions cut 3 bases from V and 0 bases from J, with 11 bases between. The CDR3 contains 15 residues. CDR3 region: CASSIDSYMNTEAFF. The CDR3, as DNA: TGTGCCAGTAGTATCGACAGCTACATGAACACTGAAGCTTTCTTT.

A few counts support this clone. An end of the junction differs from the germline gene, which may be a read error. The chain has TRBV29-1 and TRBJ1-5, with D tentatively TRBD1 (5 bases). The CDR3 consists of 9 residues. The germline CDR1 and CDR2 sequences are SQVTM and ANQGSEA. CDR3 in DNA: TGTGACAGTAATCAGCCCCAGCATTTT. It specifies CDSNQPQHF.

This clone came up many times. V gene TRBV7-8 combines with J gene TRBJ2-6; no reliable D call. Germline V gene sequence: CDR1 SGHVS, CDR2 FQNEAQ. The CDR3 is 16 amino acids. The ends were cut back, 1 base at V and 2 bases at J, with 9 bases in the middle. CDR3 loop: CASSLVTSTGANVLTF. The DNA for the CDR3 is TGTGCCAGCAGCTTAGTAACCAGCACTGGGGCCAACGTCCTGACTTTC.

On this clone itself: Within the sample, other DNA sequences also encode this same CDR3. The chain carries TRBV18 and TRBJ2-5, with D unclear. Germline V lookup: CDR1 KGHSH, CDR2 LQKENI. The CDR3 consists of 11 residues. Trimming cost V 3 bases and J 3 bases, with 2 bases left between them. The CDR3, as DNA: TGTGCCAGCTCACCCGAAGAGACCCAGTACTTC. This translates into CASSPEETQYF.

CDR3 in DNA: TGTGCCAGCAGTGATAACGGGAACACCGGGGAGCTGTTTTTT. This codes for CASSDNGNTGELFF. The chain is built from TRBV27 and TRBJ2-2; no clear D gene. The V gene lost 5 bases and the J gene lost 1 base, with 8 bases spanning the gap. The germline V gene has CDR1 MNHEY and CDR2 SMNVEV (reference sequence). The CDR3 is 14 amino acids.

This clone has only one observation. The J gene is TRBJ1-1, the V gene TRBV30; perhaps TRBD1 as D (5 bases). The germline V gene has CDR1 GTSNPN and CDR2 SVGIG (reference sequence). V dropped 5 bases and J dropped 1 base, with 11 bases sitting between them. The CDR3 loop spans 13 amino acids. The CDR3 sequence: CAWATGGNTEAFF. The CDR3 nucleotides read TGTGCCTGGGCCACGGGGGGGAACACTGAAGCTTTCTTT.

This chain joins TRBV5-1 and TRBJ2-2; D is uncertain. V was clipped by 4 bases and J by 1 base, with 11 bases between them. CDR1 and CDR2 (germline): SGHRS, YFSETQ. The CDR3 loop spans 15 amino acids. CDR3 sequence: CASSAGPWNTGELFF. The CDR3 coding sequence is TGCGCCAGCAGCGCAGGACCCTGGAACACCGGGGAGCTGTTTTTT.

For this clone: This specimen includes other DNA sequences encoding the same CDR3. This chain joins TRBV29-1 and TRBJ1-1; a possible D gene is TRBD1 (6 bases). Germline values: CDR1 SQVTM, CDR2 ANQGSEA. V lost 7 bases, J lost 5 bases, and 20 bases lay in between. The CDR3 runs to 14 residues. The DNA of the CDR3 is TGCAGCGCGGGGCAGGGGTTGGGTCGGACTGAAGCTTTCTTT. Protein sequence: CSAGQGLGRTEAFF.